The 9 T cell receptor beta chains presented below share a single source sample, sequenced in a study of blood T cells in healthy people across ages. PCR was performed a second time for about 7 to 11 cycles using a sample-barcoded 5' primer and a J-beta primer mix. TCRdb recomputed calls from the 5' RACE reads with MiXCR, one row per CDR3 protein. This table has 780,000 or so distinct CDR3 sequences, less than 70% appearing once. The sample consisted of blood. The receptors come from a man older than 75 in good health.

The chain uses TRBV9 and TRBJ2-1; TRBD1 agrees at 11 bases. The CDR3 totals 14 residues. CDR1 and CDR2 from the germline V gene are SGDLS and YYNGEE. J was trimmed by 8 bases and V by 4 bases; bases with no gene match: 5. This chain's CDR3 is CASSPRTGGDEQFF. The DNA for the CDR3 is TGTGCCAGCAGCCCTAGGACAGGGGGCGATGAGCAGTTCTTC.

The chain recombines TRBV7-9 with TRBJ1-5; 7 bases are shared with TRBD1. V trimming: 5 bases; J trimming: 7 bases; junction bases outside the gene matches: 2. Germline V gene sequence: CDR1 SEHNR, CDR2 FQNEAQ (reference sequence). This CDR3 spans 12 amino acids. In DNA form, the CDR3 reads TGTGCCAGCAGCATACAGGGGCAGCCCCAGCATTTT. This sequence encodes CASSIQGQPQHF.

The chain couples TRBV20-1 to TRBJ2-6; TRBD1 might be the D (5 bases). The CDR3 loop spans 16 amino acids. The germline V gene has CDR1 DFQATT and CDR2 SNEGSKA (reference sequence). Trimming removed 1 base from V and 3 bases from J, with 13 bases in between. The CDR3 spells CSARVSTEFGANVLTF. CDR3 sequence (DNA): TGCAGTGCTAGAGTATCGACAGAGTTTGGGGCCAACGTCCTGACTTTC.

J is TRBJ2-6 and V is TRBV5-1; the match to TRBD2 covers 8 bases. There are 16 residues in the CDR3. Germline V gene sequence: CDR1 SGHRS, CDR2 YFSETQ. V lost 8 bases, J lost 1 base, and 8 bases stayed unmatched. CDR3 amino acids: CASRLAPGSGANVLTF. Written as DNA, the CDR3 is TGCGCCAGTAGACTAGCGCCCGGATCTGGGGCCAACGTCCTGACTTTC.

J is TRBJ2-5 and V is TRBV29-1, with D possibly matching TRBD1 (6 bases). The CDR3 extends over 14 amino acids. Trimming took off 4 bases at V and 4 bases at J, with 16 bases between the two ends. CDR1 and CDR2 from the germline V gene are SQVTM and ANQGSEA. In nucleotides, the CDR3 is TGCAGCGTTGTCGTCCAGGGGCTGGGAGAGACCCAGTACTTC. It translates to CSVVVQGLGETQYF.

V usage is TRBV27 and J usage is TRBJ2-3; D not resolved. With 5 bases removed from V and 14 bases from J, the gap between germline ends came to 20 bases. The CDR3 has 13 amino acids. Germline CDR1 is MNHEY and CDR2 is SMNVEV (reference sequence). Here the CDR3 reads CASSPLDMRDAYF. The CDR3 coding sequence is TGTGCCAGCAGTCCTCTGGATATGAGAGACGCGTATTTT.

This rearrangement joins TRBV20-1 to TRBJ2-1, with TRBD2 identical over 14 bases. The CDR3 length is 14 residues. Germline trimming cut 4 bases from V and 7 bases from J; bases unmatched to any gene: 3. Germline V gives CDR1 DFQATT, CDR2 SNEGSKA (reference sequence). Here the CDR3 reads CSAMRTSGRNEQFF. In DNA, the CDR3 is TGCAGTGCTATGCGGACTAGCGGGAGGAATGAGCAGTTCTTC.

The V and J genes are TRBV6-5 and TRBJ2-3, with 9 bases fitting TRBD2. Trimming removed 6 bases from V and 5 bases from J; junction bases left unmatched: 3. The CDR3 spans 13 residues. Germline CDR1 MNHEY, CDR2 SVGAGI. CDR3 loop: CASRLAGVDTQYF. The CDR3, as DNA: TGTGCCAGCAGATTAGCGGGAGTAGATACGCAGTATTTT.

Turning to this clonotype: A much larger clone sits a single nucleotide away, making a read error possible. V usage is TRBV7-2 and J usage is TRBJ2-5; TRBD2 might be the D (6 bases). Germline CDR1 SGHTA, CDR2 FQGNSA. The CDR3 contains 15 residues. V lost 5 bases, J lost 4 bases, and 17 bases lay in between. As DNA, the CDR3 is TGTGCCAGCAGCACGTTCGGGCGGGACCTAGAGACCCAGTACTTC. Its translation is CASSTFGRDLETQYF.